One and the same sample provided the 18 T cell receptor beta chains below, sequenced in a study of blood T cell repertoires in COVID-19. Assay used: immunoSEQ multiplex PCR; TCRdb lists only in-frame clones, some missing. The data show more than 200,000 clones, about 90% seen once. Sequenced material: peripheral blood. These receptors were taken from an elderly man with acute or convalescent COVID-19.

The sample holds one count of this clone. This chain links TRBV2 with TRBJ1-2, with 9 bases that match TRBD1. The CDR3 covers 13 residues. The trim removed 3 bases at V and 8 bases at J, leaving 4 bases unmatched. Germline V lookup: CDR1 SNHLY, CDR2 FYNNEI. The CDR3 DNA reads TGTGCCAGCAGTGAGTGGGACAGGGAAGGCTACACCTTC. Its translation is CASSEWDREGYTF.

This clone has a single count. The V and J genes are TRBV3-1 (or the pseudogene TRBV3-2) and TRBJ1-3, with D possibly being TRBD1 (6 bases). The CDR3 runs to 16 residues. The V and J ends lost 1 base and 0 bases respectively, with 10 bases between them. Germline loops: CDR1 LGHDT, CDR2 YNNKEL (reference sequence). CDR3 amino acids: CASSQGIQGSGNTIYF. In DNA, the CDR3 is TGTGCCAGCAGCCAAGGCATACAGGGCTCTGGAAACACCATATATTTT.

The chain is built from TRBV14 and TRBJ1-2, with TRBD1 as a possible D gene (6 bases). The V gene lost 2 bases and the J gene lost 8 bases, with 12 bases spanning the gap. The CDR3 runs 13 residues. Germline CDR1 SGHDN, CDR2 FVKESK. In nucleotides, the CDR3 is TGTGCCAGCAGCCAACTACAGGGACGAGGCTACACCTTC. Translated: CASSQLQGRGYTF. The variable domain in full, with the rest retrieved from reference TRBV14 and TRBJ1-2, is EAGVTQFPSHSVIEKGQTVTLRCDPISGHDNLYWYRRVMGKEIKFLLHFVKESKQDESGMPNNRFLAERTGGTYSTLKVQPAELEDSGVYFCASSQLQGRGYTFGSGTRLTVV.

V gene TRBV18 combines with J gene TRBJ2-5, with D tentatively TRBD1 (5 bases). The CDR3 sequence is 15 residues long. The V gene lost 5 bases and the J gene lost 0 bases, with 13 bases spanning the gap. Germline CDR1 reads KGHSH; CDR2 reads LQKENI. CDR3 amino acids: CASSTRVGNQETQYF. CDR3 DNA sequence: TGTGCCAGCTCAACCAGGGTGGGGAACCAAGAGACCCAGTACTTC.

The chain has TRBV6-6 and TRBJ2-7; 7 bases are a match to TRBD1. CDR3 length: 16 amino acids. Germline trimming cut 5 bases from V and 3 bases from J; bases unmatched to any gene: 13. Germline loops: CDR1 MNHNY, CDR2 SVGAGI (reference sequence). The CDR3 region is CASSRSPTTGIYEQYF. The DNA for the CDR3 is TGTGCCAGCAGTCGATCCCCTACGACAGGGATCTACGAGCAGTACTTC.

This clone was counted a single time. The rearrangement uses TRBV11-2 and TRBJ1-2; 8 positions match TRBD1. Germline loops: CDR1 SGHAT, CDR2 FQNNGV. There are 14 residues in the CDR3. V trimming: 4 bases; J trimming: 8 bases; junction bases outside the gene matches: 9. The CDR3, as DNA: TGTGCCAGCAGCTCCTCCCGGACAGGGAAAGGCTACACCTTC. Its protein product is CASSSSRTGKGYTF.

The rearrangement joins TRBV12-3 or TRBV12-4 to TRBJ2-2; no definite D call. V shed 1 base and J shed 6 bases, with 6 bases lying between them. The CDR3 extends over 13 amino acids. CDR3 DNA sequence: TGTGCCAGCAGTTTAGTGAGCGCCGGGGAGCTGTTTTTT. The encoded protein is CASSLVSAGELFF.

Notes on this clone: In the same sample, other DNA sequences code for this CDR3. The CDR3, as DNA: TGTGCCAGCAGCGTCCAGGGCGGCAATGAGCAGTTCTTC. Residues: CASSVQGGNEQFF. The genes are TRBV9 and TRBJ2-1; perhaps TRBD1 as D (5 bases). Trimming removed 2 bases at V and 6 bases at J, with 9 bases between. The CDR3 is made up of 13 amino acids. Per germline, CDR1 SGDLS and CDR2 YYNGEE.

The V gene is TRBV4-2, the J gene TRBJ1-5; 7 bases align to TRBD1. The CDR3 totals 16 residues. CDR1 is LGHNA and CDR2 is YNFKEQ in the germline V gene. V lost 0 bases to trimming and J lost 2 bases; unmatched junction nucleotides: 4. As DNA, the CDR3 is TGTGCCAGCAGCCAAGAATATACAGGGGGCAATCAGCCCCAGCATTTT. It yields the protein CASSQEYTGGNQPQHF.

V gene TRBV6-2 or TRBV6-3 combines with J gene TRBJ2-7; weak D call: TRBD1 (6 bases). Trimming shortened V by 2 bases and J by 0 bases, and 23 bases separated the two germline ends. Germline V CDR1 and CDR2: MNHEY, SVGEGT. This CDR3 is 19 amino acids long. The CDR3, as DNA: TGTGCCAGCAGTTACCCAACGGTGGACAGTCCAGTGAGCTCCTACGAGCAGTACTTC. Its translation is CASSYPTVDSPVSSYEQYF.

The chain joins TRBV6-5 to TRBJ1-1; a possible D gene is TRBD1 (5 bases). Trimming took off 0 bases at V and 1 base at J, with 6 bases between the two ends. Germline-derived CDR1 and CDR2 are MNHEY and SVGAGI. This CDR3 has 14 amino acids. DNA for the CDR3: TGTGCCAGCAGTTACTCGGGGGGGAACACTGAAGCTTTCTTT. Its translation: CASSYSGGNTEAFF.

The gene calls are TRBV27 and TRBJ2-7; 8 bases align to TRBD1. The CDR3 has 15 amino acids. The trim removed 6 bases at V and 1 base at J, leaving 8 bases unmatched. Per germline, CDR1 MNHEY and CDR2 SMNVEV (reference sequence). CDR3 in amino acids: CASRNDRGQSYEQYF. The CDR3 nucleotides are TGTGCCAGCAGGAATGACAGGGGCCAGTCCTACGAGCAGTACTTC.

The genes are TRBV9 and TRBJ1-4; 7 bases align to TRBD1. The V segment lost 3 bases and the J segment 4 bases; nucleotides outside the gene matches: 3. The CDR3 consists of 14 residues. CDR1 is SGDLS, CDR2 YYNGEE, per germline. CDR3 residues: CASSGDSYNEKLFF. CDR3 nucleotides: TGTGCCAGCAGCGGGGACAGCTATAATGAAAAACTGTTTTTT.

The V gene is TRBV28, the J gene TRBJ2-5; perhaps TRBD2 as D (6 bases). Trimming removed 5 bases from V and 2 bases from J, with 15 bases in between. The CDR3 is made up of 15 amino acids. Germline lookup yields CDR1 MDHEN and CDR2 SYDVKM. The CDR3 loop reads CASSPLRDLQETQYF. The DNA for the CDR3 is TGTGCCAGCAGTCCCCTCAGGGACTTGCAAGAGACCCAGTACTTC.

The chain employs TRBV3-1 (or the pseudogene TRBV3-2) and TRBJ2-5, with D hard to call. The germline V gene encodes CDR1 LGHDT and CDR2 YNNKEL (reference sequence). Trimming took off 3 bases at V and 2 bases at J, with 16 bases between the two ends. This CDR3 is built from 16 residues. The CDR3 loop is CASSQPSGGGQETQYF. CDR3 nucleotides: TGTGCCAGCAGCCAGCCCTCTGGCGGCGGACAAGAGACCCAGTACTTC.

CDR3 DNA sequence: TGTGCCAGCAGCTTTCATTGGGGCAAAAATGAGCAGTTCTTC. Protein: CASSFHWGKNEQFF. The chain combines TRBV7-2 with TRBJ2-1; D perhaps matches TRBD1 (5 bases). V lost 3 bases and J lost 7, with 13 bases in between. The germline CDR1 and CDR2 sequences are SGHTA and FQGNSA. There are 14 residues in the CDR3.

The rearrangement joins TRBV27 to TRBJ1-2, with D tentatively TRBD1 (5 bases). Trimming took off 0 bases at V and 4 bases at J, with 12 bases between the two ends. Germline assignment: CDR1 MNHEY and CDR2 SMNVEV (reference sequence). The length of the CDR3 is 15 residues. CDR3 sequence (DNA): TGTGCCAGCAGTTTATCCCGGGGGATAGTCTATGGCTACACCTTC. Amino acid sequence: CASSLSRGIVYGYTF.

V is TRBV29-1 and J is TRBJ1-3; D is unresolved. Trimming took 5 bases from V and 0 from J, leaving 11 bases between them. CDR3 size: 14 residues. Germline assignment: CDR1 SQVTM and CDR2 ANQGSEA. In DNA, the CDR3 is TGCAGCGTTCTGCAAGGGAGCTCTGGAAACACCATATATTTT. This codes for CSVLQGSSGNTIYF. Complete variable domain (other parts from reference TRBV29-1 and TRBJ1-3): SAVISQKPSRDICQRGTSLTIQCQVDSQVTMMFWYRQQPGQSLTLIATANQGSEATYESGFVIDKFPISRPNLTFSTLTVSNMSPEDSSIYLCSVLQGSSGNTIYFGEGSWLTVV.